This is a list of T cell receptor beta chains from one sample in a study of cytomegalovirus exposure and HLA in healthy donors. Clones were sequenced by immunoSEQ multiplex PCR, and TCRdb holds only the in-frame ones, with some missing. The table shows more than 250,000 clones, with roughly nine tenths occurring only once. Sequencing was done on a sample of PBMCs. These TCRs come from a woman between 25 and 40 years old in good health and CMV-seropositive. CDR3s include the opening cysteine and the closing phenylalanine or tryptophan. A D gene is named only where the DNA matches it firmly. Some rows mark clone size as missing; the rest say once, few, many or name a class of expanded clone.

j_call,d_call,v_call,clone_size,cdr3_nt,cdr3_aa
TRBJ1-2,NA,TRBV15,NA,TGTGCCACCAGCAGAGAAAAGGGGAGGAGCTATGGCTACACCTTC,CATSREKGRSYGYTF
TRBJ2-5,NA,TRBV5-5,once,TGTGCCAGCAGCATAGACCCTCTGGAGACCCAGTACTTC,CASSIDPLETQYF
TRBJ2-2,NA,TRBV15,NA,TGTGCCACCAGCAGGTCCTCCGGGGAGCTGTTTTTT,CATSRSSGELFF
TRBJ2-6,NA,TRBV4-2,NA,TGTGCCAGCAGCCAAGATTCCGGCAGGGGCTCTGGGGCCAACGTCCTGACTTTC,CASSQDSGRGSGANVLTF
TRBJ2-7,TRBD1,TRBV5-1,NA,TGCGCCAGCAGCTTGACAGGGGCCTACGAGCAGTACTTC,CASSLTGAYEQYF
TRBJ1-1,NA,TRBV7-9,NA,TGTGCCAGCAGGGTATCTTTGAACACTGAAGCTTTCTTT,CASRVSLNTEAFF
TRBJ2-7,TRBD2,TRBV28,NA,TGTGCCAGCAGCCCTGCCGGGTGGGAGGGAAACGAGCAGTACTTC,CASSPAGWEGNEQYF
TRBJ2-2,NA,TRBV4-2,NA,TGTGCCAGCAGCCAAGAGACAGCCACAAACACCGGGGAGCTGTTTTTT,CASSQETATNTGELFF
TRBJ2-2,NA,TRBV2,NA,TGTGCCAGCAGTACCGACAAGTTTAACACCGGGGAGCTGTTTTTT,CASSTDKFNTGELFF
TRBJ1-1,NA,TRBV2,NA,TGTGCCAGCAGTGAAGGGGCTCGACCCACTGAAGCTTTCTTT,CASSEGARPTEAFF
TRBJ2-5,NA,TRBV15,NA,TGTGCCACCAGCGTCCGGACGGAGCAAGGGACCCAGTACTTC,CATSVRTEQGTQYF
TRBJ1-1,NA,TRBV7-9,NA,TGTGCCAGCAGCTCAACCCGAAGAGACCCGACCTCGGCTTTCTTT,CASSSTRRDPTSAFF
TRBJ2-6,NA,TRBV27,NA,TGTGCCAGCAGTTTAAGGGAAGATGGGGCCAACGTCCTGACTTTC,CASSLREDGANVLTF
TRBJ1-5,NA,TRBV25-1,NA,TGTGCCAGCAGTGACAGGTACGGCAATCAGCCCCAGCATTTT,CASSDRYGNQPQHF
TRBJ2-7,TRBD2,TRBV2,NA,TGTGCCAGCAGCGGCGGGGGGTACGAGCAGTACTTC,CASSGGGYEQYF
TRBJ1-5,NA,TRBV6-6,NA,TGTGCCAGCAGTTACGGGGGGATTTCAGGCAATCAGCCCCAGCATTTT,CASSYGGISGNQPQHF
TRBJ1-2,NA,TRBV18,NA,TGTGCCAGCTCACCAACCACGGGTTGGGGGTATGGCTACACCTTC,CASSPTTGWGYGYTF
TRBJ1-2,TRBD1,TRBV7-9,NA,TGTGCCAGCAGCTTCCCGGGACAGAGATATGGCTACACCTTC,CASSFPGQRYGYTF
TRBJ2-7,NA,TRBV12-1,NA,TGTGCCAGCACCACCCCGGACAGGGCCTACGAGCAGTACTTC,CASTTPDRAYEQYF
TRBJ1-1,TRBD1,TRBV5-6,NA,TGTGCCAGCAGCCGTCCAGGGACAGGGTTGAACACTGAAGCTTTCTTT,CASSRPGTGLNTEAFF
TRBJ1-2,TRBD1,TRBV9,NA,TGTGCCAGCAGCGTACCCTCTGGACAGGGCAACTATGGCTACACCTTC,CASSVPSGQGNYGYTF
TRBJ1-4,NA,TRBV28,NA,TGTGCCAGCAGTTTAGGGGGGTCCAATGAAAAACTGTTTTTT,CASSLGGSNEKLFF